The 26 T cell receptor beta chains given below trace back to one sample, sequenced in a study of human T cells and chemical hapten exposure. TCRdb fed the RACE reads into MiXCR, producing one record per CDR3 protein. Among 100,000 or so distinct CDR3 sequences listed, 30% to 35% were seen once. Regarding time point: patch test 3, about 24 weeks after DPC sensitization. Treatment described: therapeutic diphenylcyclopropenone sensitization with weekly scalp DPC. This sample comprised whole blood, obtained in connection with sensitization to the hapten diphenylcyclopropenone (DPC). All receptors derive from a man in his forties or fifties with alopecia areata. Some clones in this sample may be carry-over from other donors' samples.

This clonotype has only a few counts. V gene TRBV6-2 or TRBV6-3 combines with J gene TRBJ2-1; D gene unclear. Trimming removed 0 bases from V and 10 bases from J, with 19 bases in between. The CDR3 covers 16 residues. The germline CDR1 and CDR2 sequences are MNHEY and SVGEGT. CDR3: CASSYSISHIPMEQFF. CDR3 bases: TGTGCCAGCAGTTACTCGATCTCCCACATCCCCATGGAGCAGTTCTTC.

The chain recombines TRBV4-3 with TRBJ2-7, with D perhaps TRBD2 (5 bases). This CDR3 has 18 amino acids. The V gene's germline CDR1 is LGHNA and CDR2 YSLEER. Trimming took 0 bases from V and 3 from J, leaving 21 bases between them. The CDR3 loop reads CASSQDGGRQAQIYEQYF. The CDR3 nucleotides read TGCGCCAGCAGCCAAGACGGCGGGCGGCAGGCCCAGATCTACGAGCAGTACTTC.

This clonotype has only a few counts. The V gene is TRBV20-1, the J gene TRBJ2-3; D is uncertain. CDR1 is DFQATT and CDR2 is SNEGSKA in the germline V gene (reference sequence). The CDR3 is made up of 15 amino acids. Trimming left V 3 bases short and J 2 bases short, with 15 bases between. The CDR3: CSASKGGISTDTQYF. CDR3 DNA sequence: TGCAGTGCTAGTAAAGGCGGTATCTCCACAGATACGCAGTATTTT.

This clonotype was counted a few times. DNA of the CDR3: TGTGCCAGCAGTTGGGGGAAACGGACTAGCGGAATATTGAAGGCAGAGACCCAGTACTTC. This codes for CASSWGKRTSGILKAETQYF. The chain carries TRBV28 and TRBJ2-5, with TRBD2 matching over 10 bases. CDR3 length: 20 residues. The trim removed 4 bases at V and 4 bases at J, leaving 21 bases unmatched. Germline V CDR1 and CDR2: MDHEN, SYDVKM.

The gene calls are TRBV7-9 and TRBJ2-1; a possible D gene is TRBD1 (6 bases). Germline CDR1 is SEHNR and CDR2 is FQNEAQ (reference sequence). The CDR3 is 16 amino acids. The germline V and J ends were trimmed by 2 bases and 0 bases, with 11 bases remaining between them. The CDR3 here is CASSLLRGSSYNEQFF. In nucleotides, the CDR3 is TGTGCCAGCAGCTTACTCAGGGGAAGCTCCTACAATGAGCAGTTCTTC. The complete variable domain, with remaining parts taken from reference TRBV7-9 and TRBJ2-1, reads DTGVSQNPRHKITKRGQNVTFRCDPISEHNRLYWYRQTLGQGPEFLTYFQNEAQLEKSRLLSDRFSAERPKGSFSTLEIQRTEQGDSAMYLCASSLLRGSSYNEQFFGPGTRLTVL.

The chain couples TRBV6-5 to TRBJ2-3, with D possibly matching TRBD2 (6 bases). Deletions cut 5 bases from V and 1 base from J, with 13 bases between. Per germline, CDR1 MNHEY and CDR2 SVGAGI. The CDR3 contains 15 residues. This CDR3 reads CASSRRGSGTDTQYF. CDR3 nucleotide sequence: TGTGCCAGCAGTCGACGGGGGTCGGGCACAGATACGCAGTATTTT.

This chain links TRBV7-2 with TRBJ2-1, with TRBD2 matching over 10 bases. The CDR3 extends over 14 amino acids. Trimming took 5 bases from V and 9 from J; bases not matched to a gene: 7. Germline V lookup: CDR1 SGHTA, CDR2 FQGNSA. CDR3 nucleotides: TGTGCCAGCAGCGGGGGAGCGGGAGGGGGTGAGCAGTTCTTC. Its translation is CASSGGAGGGEQFF.

V gene TRBV7-2 combines with J gene TRBJ2-5; D is ambiguous. V shed 2 bases and J shed 4 bases, with 5 bases lying between them. This CDR3 has 12 residues. The germline gives CDR1 SGHTA, CDR2 FQGNSA. CDR3 loop: CASSLMAETQYF. The CDR3 DNA reads TGTGCCAGCAGCTTAATGGCAGAGACCCAGTACTTC.

V is TRBV18 and J is TRBJ2-2; no clear D gene. The germline gives CDR1 KGHSH, CDR2 LQKENI. The V end was cut by 3 bases, the J end by 3 bases, with 20 bases between. This CDR3 contains 18 residues. Here the CDR3 DNA reads TGTGCCAGCTCACCCCGAAGGACGCCTGCGGCGGACACCGGGGAGCTGTTTTTT. It translates to CASSPRRTPAADTGELFF. Supplemented by reference TRBV18 and TRBJ2-2, the full variable domain reads NAGVMQNPRHLVRRRGQEARLRCSPMKGHSHVYWYRQLPEEGLKFMVYLQKENIIDESGMPKERFSAEFPKEGPSILRIQQVVRGDSAAYFCASSPRRTPAADTGELFFGEGSRLTVL.

This rearrangement joins TRBV6-2 or TRBV6-3 to TRBJ2-7, with 10 positions matching TRBD2. V was pared by 2 bases and J by 4 bases, with 2 bases of the junction left unmatched. The CDR3 runs to 14 residues. The V gene's germline CDR1 is MNHEY and CDR2 SVGEGT. CDR3 bases: TGTGCCAGCAGTTACCGGACTAGCGGTTACGAGCAGTACGTC. Translating it yields CASSYRTSGYEQYV.

The chain carries TRBV5-1 and TRBJ2-2, with a tentative D call TRBD2 (5 bases). CDR1 and CDR2 (germline): SGHRS, YFSETQ. This CDR3 is 12 amino acids long. Trimming took 6 bases from V and 5 from J, leaving 8 bases between them. In nucleotides, the CDR3 is TGCGCCAGCACCCGGGATACCGGGGAGCTGTTTTTT. Protein sequence: CASTRDTGELFF. Complete variable domain (other parts from reference TRBV5-1 and TRBJ2-2): KAGVTQTPRYLIKTRGQQVTLSCSPISGHRSVSWYQQTPGQGLQFLFEYFSETQRNKGNFPGRFSGRQFSNSRSEMNVSTLELGDSALYLCASTRDTGELFFGEGSRLTVL.

Here the CDR3 reads CASSYRQGTEAFF. The CDR3 DNA reads as TGTGCCAGCAGTTACAGACAGGGGACTGAAGCTTTCTTT. J is TRBJ1-1 and V is TRBV6-6; TRBD1 matches at 8 bases. CDR3 length equals 13 residues. Germline V gene lookup returns CDR1 MNHNY and CDR2 SVGAGI (reference sequence). The V segment lost 2 bases and the J segment 5 bases; nucleotides outside the gene matches: 1.

J is TRBJ2-7 and V is TRBV5-4, with TRBD2 identical over 9 bases. Germline trimming cut 4 bases from V and 5 bases from J; bases unmatched to any gene: 13. The CDR3 extends over 16 amino acids. The germline CDR1 and CDR2 sequences are SGHNT and YYREEE (reference sequence). CDR3 DNA sequence: TGTGCCAGCAGCCCCGTAGCGGGAGTAACCTCGCACGAGCAGTACTTC. This gives the protein CASSPVAGVTSHEQYF.

This clonotype was seen more than once but under ten times. The chain has TRBV20-1 and TRBJ1-4; 7 bases are a match to TRBD1. V was pared by 0 bases and J by 6 bases, with 7 bases of the junction left unmatched. This CDR3 is built from 15 residues. Germline values: CDR1 DFQATT, CDR2 SNEGSKA (reference sequence). CDR3 nucleotide sequence: TGCAGTGCTAGAGACCGACAGGGCGGGCATGAAAAACTGTTTTTT. This sequence encodes CSARDRQGGHEKLFF.

The J gene is TRBJ1-2, the V gene TRBV5-1; D is ambiguous. The germline CDR1 and CDR2 sequences are SGHRS and YFSETQ. V lost 0 bases and J lost 0, with 12 bases in between. This CDR3 spans 16 amino acids. The CDR3 DNA reads TGCGCCAGCAGCTTGGGTCCCCCTTTTTCTAACTATGGCTACACCTTC. Protein product: CASSLGPPFSNYGYTF. Variable domain in full (rest from reference TRBV5-1 and TRBJ1-2): KAGVTQTPRYLIKTRGQQVTLSCSPISGHRSVSWYQQTPGQGLQFLFEYFSETQRNKGNFPGRFSGRQFSNSRSEMNVSTLELGDSALYLCASSLGPPFSNYGYTFGSGTRLTVV.

This clonotype was recorded only once. The rearrangement uses TRBV28 and TRBJ1-1, with D possibly TRBD1 on 5 matching bases. Trimming cost V 4 bases and J 11 bases, with 20 bases left between them. The CDR3 is 14 amino acids. CDR1 and CDR2 (germline): MDHEN, SYDVKM. CDR3: CASSSTGSGARAFF. CDR3 DNA: TGTGCCAGCAGTTCTACCGGGTCCGGGGCTCGGGCTTTCTTT.

This clonotype appeared a few times. J is TRBJ2-1 and V is TRBV29-1; D is possibly TRBD2 (5 bases). CDR1 is SQVTM, CDR2 ANQGSEA, per germline. The CDR3 has 11 residues. V was shortened by 4 bases and J by 12 bases, with 13 bases between the two germline ends. The CDR3 spells CSVAASRGQFF. In DNA, the CDR3 is TGCAGCGTTGCGGCTTCCCGGGGGCAGTTCTTC.

This chain links TRBV11-3 with TRBJ1-1; D might be TRBD1 (6 bases). The CDR3 contains 15 residues. The ends were cut back, 5 bases at V and 7 bases at J, with 20 bases in the middle. Germline V gene sequence: CDR1 SGHNT, CDR2 YENEEA. The CDR3 here is CASSPRWTASNEAFF. DNA of the CDR3: TGTGCCAGCAGCCCCCGGTGGACAGCGAGTAATGAAGCTTTCTTT.

This clonotype was seen a few times. The chain joins TRBV7-2 to TRBJ2-1, with TRBD2 identical over 11 bases. Germline V CDR1 and CDR2: SGHTA, FQGNSA. Unmatched junction bases numbered 7, after V lost 2 bases and J lost 4 bases. The length of the CDR3 is 17 residues. For the CDR3, the DNA is TGTGCCAGCAGCTTATACCGACTAGCGGGGCTATACAATGAGCAGTTCTTC. Translating it yields CASSLYRLAGLYNEQFF. Full variable domain (remainder filled in from reference TRBV7-2 and TRBJ2-1): GAGVSQSPSNKVTEKGKDVELRCDPISGHTALYWYRQSLGQGLEFLIYFQGNSAPDKSGLPSDRFSAERTGGSVSTLTIQRTQQEDSAVYLCASSLYRLAGLYNEQFFGPGTRLTVL.

There are a few counts of this clonotype. The CDR3 DNA is TGTGCCAGGCCGGGACAGGGGTTCCCTAACTATGGCTACACCTTC. This gives the protein CARPGQGFPNYGYTF. This chain connects TRBV27 to TRBJ1-2, with 10 positions matching TRBD1. CDR1 is MNHEY, CDR2 SMNVEV, per germline (reference sequence). The CDR3 contains 15 residues. V was clipped by 9 bases and J by 0 bases; unmatched bases: 7.

This rearrangement joins TRBV4-2 to TRBJ2-1, with D possibly matching TRBD2 (5 bases). Germline CDR1 and CDR2: LGHNA and YNFKEQ. The ends were cut back, 0 bases at V and 4 bases at J, with 16 bases in the middle. This CDR3 is built from 17 residues. CDR3 coding DNA: TGTGCCAGCAGCCAAGATAGGGCCCTAGCTCATTACAATGAGCAGTTCTTC. Its translation is CASSQDRALAHYNEQFF.

The chain links TRBV2 to TRBJ2-3, with 7 bases that match TRBD1. V shed 9 bases and J 8 bases; nucleotides not matched to a gene: 8. Germline CDR1 and CDR2: SNHLY and FYNNEI. There are 12 residues in the CDR3. CDR3 sequence (DNA): TGTGCCAGGGGACAGCATGCGGGTACGCAGTATTTT. Encoded protein: CARGQHAGTQYF.

The chain links TRBV7-9 to TRBJ2-7; a weak D match, TRBD1 (6 bases). Between the trimmed V and J ends, which lost 5 bases and 1 base, there was a span of 12 bases. CDR1 is SEHNR and CDR2 is FQNEAQ in the germline V gene (reference sequence). This CDR3 has 14 residues. CDR3 bases: TGTGCCAGCAGCACAACGGACAGATCCTACGAGCAGTACGTC. This encodes CASSTTDRSYEQYV.

This chain uses TRBV20-1 with TRBJ2-1; a weak D match, TRBD2 (6 bases). CDR1 is DFQATT and CDR2 is SNEGSKA in the germline V gene (reference sequence). This CDR3 comprises 11 residues. The CDR3 region has the DNA TGCAGCGTTGGGGGAGGTAGGGAGCAGTTCTTC. Encoded protein: CSVGGGREQFF.

The genes are TRBV3-1 and TRBJ1-6; D gene uncertain. Germline CDR1 and CDR2: LGHDT and YNNKEL (reference sequence). Trimming cost V 8 bases and J 7 bases, with 15 bases left between them. CDR3 size: 14 residues. Here the CDR3 reads CASSLEIGNSPLHF. The CDR3 coding sequence is TGTGCCAGCTCTTTGGAGATCGGGAATTCACCCCTCCACTTT.

The CDR3 DNA is TGTGCCAGCTACGAGCAGTACGTC. This gives the protein CASYEQYV. The V call is TRBV9, the J call TRBJ2-7; D gene unclear. The V end was cut by 7 bases, the J end by 4 bases, with 0 bases between. Germline V gene sequence: CDR1 SGDLS, CDR2 YYNGEE. This CDR3 is built from 8 residues.